The 5 T cell receptor beta chains listed next were all sequenced from one sample in a study of blood T cell repertoires in COVID-19. TCRdb's table, derived via immunoSEQ multiplex PCR, lists solely in-frame clones and lacks some. The table lists about 50,000 clones, 88% of them singletons. The specimen was peripheral blood. These receptor sequences come from a human donor with active COVID-19. The donor label of this sample is uncertain.

This clone occurred once. This sequence joins TRBV10-3 and TRBJ2-3, with 8 nucleotides matching TRBD2. CDR3 size: 15 residues. The ends lost 4 bases at V and 2 bases at J; junction bases unmatched: 5. Germline assignment: CDR1 ENHRY and CDR2 SYGVKD. The DNA of the CDR3 is TGTGCCATCAGTGCGGGGGGGCTGAACACAGATACGCAGTATTTT. Amino acid sequence: CAISAGGLNTDTQYF.

The chain joins TRBV5-8 to TRBJ2-1; D may be TRBD2 (6 bases). Germline values: CDR1 SGHTS, CDR2 YDEGEE. This CDR3 is built from 16 residues. V was trimmed by 6 bases and J by 7 bases, leaving 23 bases between them. The CDR3 sequence is CASNSRAGGVLNEQFF. The CDR3 bases are TGTGCCAGCAACTCCCGGGCCGGCGGGGTTCTAAATGAGCAGTTCTTC.

The rearrangement joins TRBV6-4 to TRBJ2-2, with D possibly being TRBD1 (5 bases). This CDR3 is built from 11 residues. V shed 3 bases and J shed 13 bases, with 9 bases lying between them. Germline V gene data show CDR1 as MRHNA and CDR2 as SNTAGT. CDR3 bases: TGTGCCAGCAGTGAGGGGCCCAGGCTGTTTTTT. It is translated as CASSEGPRLFF.

The rearrangement joins TRBV7-9 to TRBJ2-7; maybe TRBD2 (5 bases). V shed 6 bases and J shed 2 bases, with 14 bases lying between them. Germline CDR1 and CDR2: SEHNR and FQNEAQ (reference sequence). The CDR3 totals 14 residues. For the CDR3, the DNA is TGTGCCAGCAGACTTGGAGGTGGGGCCTACGAGCAGTACTTC. This sequence encodes CASRLGGGAYEQYF.

The CDR3, as DNA: TGCGCCAGCAGCTTGGATGGACTAGCGGGGGTAAATGAGCAGTTCTTC. This sequence encodes CASSLDGLAGVNEQFF. The V call is TRBV5-1, the J call TRBJ2-1; TRBD2 matches 13 bases. Germline V gene data show CDR1 as SGHRS and CDR2 as YFSETQ. The J segment lost 7 bases and the V segment lost 0 bases, leaving 4 bases of the junction unmatched. The CDR3 consists of 16 residues.